What follows describes a single TCR beta chain. TCRdb re-analysed the RACE reads in MiXCR, keeping a single row per CDR3 protein. The sample includes approximately 350,000 distinct CDR3 sequences, roughly 6% seen only once; the top ten take around 6.1%. This CDR3 region has 10 residues. CDR1 and CDR2 (germline): MNHNS, SASEGT. This sample is part of a study of human T cells and chemical hapten exposure. Regarding time point: patch test 2, 6 weeks after DPC sensitization. Treatment denoted: therapeutic diphenylcyclopropenone sensitization with weekly scalp DPC. The TCR sequence derives from a woman under 30 with alopecia areata. Some clones in this sample may be carry-over from other donors' samples. This specimen was whole blood, taken in connection with sensitization to the hapten diphenylcyclopropenone (DPC). The J gene is TRBJ1-1, the V gene TRBV6-1, with a tentative D call TRBD1 (5 bases). The CDR3: CADGGAEAFF. CDR3 nucleotides: TGTGCAGACGGGGGAGCTGAAGCTTTCTTT.